These T cell receptor beta chains were read from a single sample in a study of CD8+ T cells in alopecia areata. Profiling relied on immunoSEQ multiplex PCR, and the TCRdb table lists in-frame clones only, not all of them. Of approximately 140,000 clones in the sample, about 85% were seen once. The source was CD8+ T cells sorted from blood, collected at week 4, from a patient treated with tofacitinib. Receptors were obtained from a human donor with alopecia areata. CDR3s include the opening cysteine and the closing phenylalanine or tryptophan. D genes are given only for firm matches. Size values are once, few and many counts, or a class for expanded clones, and some rows have none.

J gene	CDR3 length	clone size	D gene	V gene	CDR3 DNA	CDR3 protein
TRBJ2-1	13	-	-	TRBV19	TGTGCCAGTAGTATAGCAGGGGTCTATGAGCAGTTCTTC	CASSIAGVYEQFF
TRBJ2-3	15	-	-	TRBV4-1	TGCGCCAGCAGCCAAGGTGGGCTCCCTGCAGATACGCAGTATTTT	CASSQGGLPADTQYF
TRBJ2-2	17	large	TRBD2	TRBV9	TGTGCCAGCAGCGTAGAGGCGGGAGGGCCGTCAAGCGGGGAGCTGTTTTTT	CASSVEAGGPSSGELFF
TRBJ2-7	15	-	-	TRBV27	TGTGCCAGCAGTCCGGACAGTGGAGGTTCCTACGAGCAGTACTTC	CASSPDSGGSYEQYF
TRBJ2-2	14	once	-	TRBV5-1	TGCGCCAGCGAGCCTAGGCTGAACACCGGGGAGCTGTTTTTT	CASEPRLNTGELFF
TRBJ1-1	14	-	-	TRBV27	TGTGCCAGCAGTGCCCAGGGGATCCACACTGAAGCTTTCTTT	CASSAQGIHTEAFF
TRBJ2-7	11	-	-	TRBV7-2	TGTGCCAGCAGCTTAGCAGCCCCGCAGTACTTC	CASSLAAPQYF
TRBJ1-2	14	-	-	TRBV2	TGTGCCAGCAGTGTTCAGGAAGTGAACTATGGCTACACCTTC	CASSVQEVNYGYTF
TRBJ2-3	12	-	-	TRBV14	TGTGCCAGCAGGTCCACCACAGATACGCAGTATTTT	CASRSTTDTQYF
TRBJ1-5	13	-	-	TRBV27	TGTGCCAGCAGTTTGGGCAGGGATCAGCCCCAGCATTTT	CASSLGRDQPQHF
TRBJ2-3	16	-	TRBD2	TRBV7-9	TGTGCCAGCAGCTCGACTAGCGGTCCACTTGCAGATACGCAGTATTTT	CASSSTSGPLADTQYF
TRBJ2-5	14	-	-	TRBV29-1	TGCAGCCCTGGACCGCACCCGAGTGGGGAGACCCAGTACTTC	CSPGPHPSGETQYF
TRBJ2-7	15	once	-	TRBV29-1	TGCAGCGTTGAAGATCCATTAACCGGGACCTACGAGCAGTACTTC	CSVEDPLTGTYEQYF
TRBJ2-2	19	-	TRBD2	TRBV19	TGTGCCAGTAAGGGTAGGCTAGCGGGGGGTACACACTTCAGCGGGGAGCTGTTTTTT	CASKGRLAGGTHFSGELFF
TRBJ1-3	13	-	-	TRBV25-1	TGTGCCAGCCTCGGATTCCAGGGAAACACCATATATTTT	CASLGFQGNTIYF
TRBJ2-3	16	once	-	TRBV19	TGTGCCAGTAGTATAGCAACTCTCACTAGCACAGATACGCAGTATTTT	CASSIATLTSTDTQYF
TRBJ2-2	15	-	-	TRBV5-4	TGTGCCAGCAGCTTGGTCGCGGGAAGCACCGGGGAGCTGTTTTTT	CASSLVAGSTGELFF
TRBJ2-7	15	-	-	TRBV29-1	TGCAGCGTTGAAGATCGGACACGGAGCTCCTACGAGCAGTACTTC	CSVEDRTRSSYEQYF
TRBJ2-1	14	-	-	TRBV30	TGTGCCTGGAGTGTGCGCGGAAGCGGCGGGGAGCAGTTCTTC	CAWSVRGSGGEQFF
TRBJ2-3	16	few	TRBD2	TRBV19	TGTGCCAGTAGTTTACGACTAGCGGGGGGGCGAGATACGCAGTATTTT	CASSLRLAGGRDTQYF
TRBJ2-3	14	-	-	TRBV6-4	TGTGCCAGCAGTGACGAGGGTGTCGCAGATACGCAGTATTTT	CASSDEGVADTQYF
TRBJ2-5	14	-	-	TRBV6-5	TGTGCCAGCAGTTACTCAGGGGAACAAGAGACCCAGTACTTC	CASSYSGEQETQYF
TRBJ2-7	13	-	-	TRBV29-1	TGCAGCGCTGAGGTAGCGGATGACTACGAGCAGTACTTC	CSAEVADDYEQYF
TRBJ2-3	15	-	TRBD2	TRBV29-1	TGCAGCGTTGATTGGTGGCGGGAGGACACAGATACGCAGTATTTT	CSVDWWREDTDTQYF
TRBJ1-2	16	-	-	TRBV15	TGTGCCACCAGCAGTCCCCGGACAGCTCATAACTATGGCTACACCTTC	CATSSPRTAHNYGYTF
TRBJ1-5	13	-	-	TRBV7-8	TGTGCCAGCAGAAGCAGGGACGATCAGCCCCAGCATTTT	CASRSRDDQPQHF
TRBJ1-2	15	-	-	TRBV14	TGTGCCAGCAGCCCCGAGGTAGGGCTTAACTATGGCTACACCTTC	CASSPEVGLNYGYTF
TRBJ2-7	14	-	-	TRBV29-1	TGCAGCGTTGAAGATGGAGCAAGCTCCTACGAGCAGTACTTC	CSVEDGASSYEQYF
TRBJ2-1	13	once	-	TRBV29-1	TGCAGCGTTGGAACGATAGTGTCCCATGAGCAGTTCTTC	CSVGTIVSHEQFF
TRBJ2-5	15	-	-	TRBV7-2	TGTGCCAGCAGCTCAACAGGAGACTCCCAAGAGACCCAGTACTTC	CASSSTGDSQETQYF
TRBJ2-1	15	-	TRBD2	TRBV11-2	TGTGCCAGCAGCGCCCTAGCGGGAGTTTTTATTGAGCAGTTCTTC	CASSALAGVFIEQFF
TRBJ1-2	16	-	-	TRBV29-1	TGCAGCGTTTCAAATGCCGCAATTACCGGAGACTATGGCTACACCTTC	CSVSNAAITGDYGYTF
TRBJ2-1	15	-	-	TRBV29-1	TGCAGCGTTGATGGGACGCCAAGCTCCTACAATGAGCAGTTCTTC	CSVDGTPSSYNEQFF
TRBJ2-2	12	-	-	TRBV29-1	TGCAGCATTCGCGGGGAGTCCGGGGAGCTGTTTTTT	CSIRGESGELFF
TRBJ1-1	14	-	-	TRBV5-4	TGTGCCAGCAGCCATCCTAGCGGAGAGGGGAGAACTTTCTTT	CASSHPSGEGRTFF
TRBJ1-1	13	-	-	TRBV6-5	TGTGCCAGCATGAGGGAATGGTACACTGAAGCTTTCTTT	CASMREWYTEAFF
TRBJ2-3	18	-	TRBD1	TRBV27	TGTGCCAGCAGTTTATACTCCCCGACAGGGGATGGCACAGATACGCAGTATTTT	CASSLYSPTGDGTDTQYF
TRBJ2-2	15	-	-	TRBV4-1	TGCGCCAGCAGGTCTAGGACCGCGAACACCGGGGAGCTGTTTTTT	CASRSRTANTGELFF
TRBJ1-3	16	-	TRBD1	TRBV7-9	TGTGCCAGCAGCCCGCCGGGACAGGGGGTTGGAAACACCATATATTTT	CASSPPGQGVGNTIYF
TRBJ2-4	16	-	-	TRBV7-9	TGTGCCAGCAGCACCACCTTGGGGCTAGCCAAAAACATTCAGTACTTC	CASSTTLGLAKNIQYF
TRBJ1-1	14	-	-	TRBV27	TGTGCCAGCAGTCCCCGGACGGAGAACACTGAAGCTTTCTTT	CASSPRTENTEAFF
TRBJ2-3	13	-	-	TRBV30	TGTGCCTCCGCGGGCCCTCGCACAGATACGCAGTATTTT	CASAGPRTDTQYF
TRBJ2-7	11	-	-	TRBV29-1	TGCAGCGTCCCGACGGATGGCGAGCAGTACTTC	CSVPTDGEQYF
TRBJ1-1	15	once	-	TRBV19	TGTGCCAGTAGTATCGACGAGGGAATGAACACTGAAGCTTTCTTT	CASSIDEGMNTEAFF
TRBJ2-7	14	-	-	TRBV23-1	TGCGCCAGCAGTCTTGGGGGCAGGGGCCACGAGCAGTACTTC	CASSLGGRGHEQYF